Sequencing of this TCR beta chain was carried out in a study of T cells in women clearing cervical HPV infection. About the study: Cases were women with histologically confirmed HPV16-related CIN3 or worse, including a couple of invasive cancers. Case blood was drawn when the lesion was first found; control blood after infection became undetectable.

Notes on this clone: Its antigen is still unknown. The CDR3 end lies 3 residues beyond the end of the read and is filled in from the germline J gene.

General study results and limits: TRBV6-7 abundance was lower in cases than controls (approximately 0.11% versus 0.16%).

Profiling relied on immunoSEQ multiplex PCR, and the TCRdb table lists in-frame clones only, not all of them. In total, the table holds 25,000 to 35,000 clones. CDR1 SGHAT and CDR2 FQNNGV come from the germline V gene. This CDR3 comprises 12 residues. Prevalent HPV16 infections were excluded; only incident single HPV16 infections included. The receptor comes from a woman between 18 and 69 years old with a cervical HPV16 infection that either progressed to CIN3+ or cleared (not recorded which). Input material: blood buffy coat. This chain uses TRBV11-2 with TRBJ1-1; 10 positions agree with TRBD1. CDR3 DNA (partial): TGTGCCAGCAGCTTAGGACAGGGGGCA. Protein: CASSLGQGA. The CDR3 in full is CASSLGQGAAFF.